A selection of T cell receptor beta chains follows, all from one sample in a study of blood T cell repertoires in COVID-19. Profiled with immunoSEQ multiplex PCR; TCRdb holds only in-frame clones, not every one. The sample yields about 320,000 clones, about 85% seen once. Sequenced: PBMCs or T cells enriched from blood (not recorded which). The receptor source for this set is a woman in her 30s who had recovered from COVID-19. Each CDR3 is given with its conserved first and last residue. D genes are given only for firm matches. Some rows mark clone size as missing; the rest say once, few, many or name a class of expanded clone.

NA	TRBV19	TRBJ1-4	NA	CASSTRATNEKLFF	TGTGCCAGTAGCACCCGGGCAACTAATGAAAAACTGTTTTTT
TRBD1	TRBV15	TRBJ1-4	NA	CATFRQGTNEKLFF	TGTGCCACCTTCCGACAGGGGACGAATGAAAAACTGTTTTTT
NA	TRBV20-1	TRBJ1-2	NA	CSASNREGNYGYTF	TGCAGTGCTAGTAACAGGGAGGGTAACTATGGCTACACCTTC
TRBD1	TRBV25-1	TRBJ1-1	NA	CASSPWGQGDTEAFF	TGTGCCAGCAGTCCTTGGGGACAGGGGGACACTGAAGCTTTCTTT
NA	TRBV4-2	TRBJ1-1	NA	CASSQPGLGRGTEAFF	TGTGCCAGCAGCCAACCCGGTTTGGGTCGGGGCACTGAAGCTTTCTTT
TRBD1	TRBV15	TRBJ1-3	NA	CATSRPGQGSGNTIYF	TGTGCCACCAGCCGACCGGGACAGGGCTCTGGAAACACCATATATTTT
NA	TRBV20-1	TRBJ1-6	NA	CSASTPGGPLHF	TGCAGTGCTAGTACCCCTGGGGGGCCCCTCCACTTT
NA	TRBV7-3	TRBJ1-1	NA	CASSLIKGTEAFF	TGTGCCAGCAGCTTAATAAAGGGGACTGAAGCTTTCTTT
NA	TRBV9	TRBJ1-1	NA	CASSAGENTEAFF	TGTGCCAGCAGCGCAGGGGAGAACACTGAAGCTTTCTTT
NA	TRBV12-3/TRBV12-4	TRBJ1-5	NA	CASSPTGNQPQHF	TGTGCCAGCAGTCCCACAGGGAATCAGCCCCAGCATTTT
NA	TRBV19	TRBJ1-5	NA	CASSGRGPNQPQHF	TGTGCCAGTAGTGGGAGGGGTCCGAATCAGCCCCAGCATTTT
NA	TRBV5-4	TRBJ2-7	NA	CASSLGGEQGQYF	TGTGCCAGCAGCTTGGGGGGCGAGCAAGGTCAGTACTTC
TRBD1	TRBV5-6	TRBJ1-1	NA	CASRLRQGNTEAFF	TGTGCCAGCAGGTTAAGACAGGGGAACACTGAAGCTTTCTTT
NA	TRBV6-5	TRBJ1-2	NA	CASQTGGNYGYTF	TGTGCCAGCCAAACGGGGGGAAACTATGGCTACACCTTC
NA	TRBV19	TRBJ2-7	NA	CASSVTGSSTYEQYF	TGTGCCAGTAGTGTCACAGGGTCATCGACCTACGAGCAGTACTTC
TRBD1	TRBV11-3	TRBJ1-1	NA	CASSRGGDTEAFF	TGTGCCAGCAGCAGAGGGGGCGACACTGAAGCTTTCTTT
TRBD1	TRBV19	TRBJ1-5	NA	CASSRPGTANQPQHF	TGTGCCAGTAGTAGGCCCGGGACAGCTAATCAGCCCCAGCATTTT
TRBD2	TRBV5-4	TRBJ2-2	NA	CASSPRTAGGSANTGELFF	TGTGCCAGCAGCCCCCGGACAGCGGGGGGTTCCGCGAACACCGGGGAGCTGTTTTTT
NA	TRBV21-1	TRBJ2-4	few	CASSGKGGTGVNIQYF	TGTGCCAGCTCAGGAAAGGGAGGGACAGGGGTAAACATTCAGTACTTC
TRBD2	TRBV5-1	TRBJ2-3	NA	CASSVPAGGGGTDTQYF	TGCGCCAGCAGCGTCCCTGCGGGGGGGGGCGGCACAGATACGCAGTATTTT
NA	TRBV19	TRBJ1-1	once	CASSIRGGGRTEAFF	TGTGCCAGTAGTATCAGGGGAGGGGGTAGGACTGAAGCTTTCTTT
NA	TRBV20-1	TRBJ1-1	NA	CSATESEAFF	TGCAGTGCTACGGAGAGCGAAGCTTTCTTT
TRBD2	TRBV6-2/TRBV6-3	TRBJ2-2	few	CASSSPRGLAGANTGELFF	TGTGCCAGCAGTTCCCCTCGGGGACTAGCGGGGGCTAACACCGGGGAGCTGTTTTTT
NA	TRBV5-1	TRBJ1-1	NA	CASRNRENTEAFF	TGCGCCAGCAGGAACAGGGAGAACACTGAAGCTTTCTTT
NA	TRBV2	TRBJ1-6	few	CASTTGLRSPLHF	TGTGCCAGCACTACAGGGCTCCGTTCACCCCTCCACTTT
NA	TRBV4-1	TRBJ1-2	NA	CASSQTGYNGYTF	TGCGCCAGCAGCCAGACGGGATATAATGGCTACACCTTC
NA	TRBV5-1	TRBJ1-1	NA	CASSFSNTEAFF	TGCGCCAGCAGCTTCAGTAACACTGAAGCTTTCTTT
NA	TRBV19	TRBJ1-2	NA	CASSPEQNLGGYTF	TGTGCCAGTAGTCCGGAGCAGAACCTCGGAGGCTACACCTTC
TRBD1	TRBV6-5	TRBJ1-2	once	CASSHGTVTAPGYTF	TGTGCCAGCAGTCATGGGACAGTTACCGCTCCTGGCTACACCTTC
NA	TRBV15	TRBJ1-5	NA	CATSRPDRTAQHF	TGTGCCACCAGCAGACCCGACAGGACGGCCCAGCATTTT
NA	TRBV19	TRBJ1-1	NA	CASSTTTVHYEAFF	TGTGCCAGTAGTACCACGACAGTACACTATGAAGCTTTCTTT
NA	TRBV12-3/TRBV12-4	TRBJ2-1	NA	CAGGAVYNEQFF	TGTGCCGGGGGGGCCGTCTACAATGAGCAGTTCTTC
NA	TRBV6-5	TRBJ1-6	NA	CASQRGVDSPLHF	TGTGCCAGCCAACGGGGGGTTGATTCACCCCTCCACTTT
TRBD1	TRBV2	TRBJ1-4	NA	CASKEQGATNEKLFF	TGTGCCAGCAAGGAACAGGGGGCCACTAATGAAAAACTGTTTTTT
NA	TRBV5-1	TRBJ2-5	NA	CASQPAAQETQYF	TGCGCCAGCCAGCCGGCGGCACAAGAGACCCAGTACTTC
NA	TRBV7-5	TRBJ1-3	NA	CARRSTGGSGNTIYF	TGTGCCAGAAGAAGCACAGGGGGCTCTGGAAACACCATATATTTT
NA	TRBV5-6	TRBJ1-2	NA	CASRGQAGHGYTF	TGTGCCAGCAGAGGACAAGCAGGGCATGGTTACACCTTC
NA	TRBV11-3	TRBJ1-4	NA	CASSIGSATNEKLFF	TGTGCCAGCAGCATCGGGAGTGCAACTAATGAAAAACTGTTTTTT
TRBD1	TRBV10-3	TRBJ2-1	NA	CAISGDRANEQFF	TGTGCCATCAGTGGAGACAGGGCAAATGAGCAGTTCTTC
NA	TRBV5-4	TRBJ1-4	once	CASSLGSTREKLFF	TGTGCCAGCAGCTTGGGGTCAACGCGGGAAAAACTGTTTTTT
NA	TRBV9	TRBJ1-1	NA	CASSWAGVEDTEAFF	TGTGCCAGCAGCTGGGCAGGGGTAGAGGACACTGAAGCTTTCTTT
NA	TRBV12-3/TRBV12-4	TRBJ2-7	NA	CASSSPSAYEQYF	TGTGCCAGCAGTTCCCCAAGCGCCTACGAGCAGTACTTC
TRBD1	TRBV7-6	TRBJ2-2	NA	CASSSGDRILTGELFF	TGTGCCAGCAGCTCAGGGGACAGGATCCTCACCGGGGAGCTGTTTTTT
NA	TRBV6-6	TRBJ2-7	NA	CASSYSGLEQYF	TGTGCCAGCAGTTACTCTGGACTCGAGCAGTACTTC
NA	TRBV6-5	TRBJ1-1	NA	CASSYRGQFHTEAFF	TGTGCCAGCAGTTACCGAGGACAGTTCCACACTGAAGCTTTCTTT